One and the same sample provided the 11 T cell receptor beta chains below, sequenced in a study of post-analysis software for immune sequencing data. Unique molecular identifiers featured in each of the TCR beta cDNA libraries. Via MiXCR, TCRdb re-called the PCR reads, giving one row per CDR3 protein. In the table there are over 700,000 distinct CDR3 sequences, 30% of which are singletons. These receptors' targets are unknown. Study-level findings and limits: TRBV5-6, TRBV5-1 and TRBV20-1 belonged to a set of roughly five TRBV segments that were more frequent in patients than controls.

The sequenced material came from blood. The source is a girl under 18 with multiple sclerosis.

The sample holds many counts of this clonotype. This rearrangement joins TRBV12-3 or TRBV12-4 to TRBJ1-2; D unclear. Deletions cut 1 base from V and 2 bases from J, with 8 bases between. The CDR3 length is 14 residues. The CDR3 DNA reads TGTGCCAGCAGTTTAGGTGGACTCAACTATGGCTACACCTTC. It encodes CASSLGGLNYGYTF.

Written as DNA, the CDR3 is TGTGCCAGCAGCTTGGACCCCGGGGGGACCCGCAACGAGCAGTACTTC. It codes for CASSLDPGGTRNEQYF. J is TRBJ2-7 and V is TRBV5-4; 7 positions match TRBD2. Germline assignment: CDR1 SGHNT and CDR2 YYREEE (reference sequence). Trimming cost V 0 bases and J 5 bases; bases outside gene matches: 11. The CDR3 runs to 16 residues. The whole variable domain, remainder taken from reference TRBV5-4 and TRBJ2-7, is ETGVTQSPTHLIKTRGQQVTLRCSSQSGHNTVSWYQQALGQGPQFIFQYYREEENGRGNFPPRFSGLQFPNYSSELNVNALELDDSALYLCASSLDPGGTRNEQYFGPGTRLTVT.

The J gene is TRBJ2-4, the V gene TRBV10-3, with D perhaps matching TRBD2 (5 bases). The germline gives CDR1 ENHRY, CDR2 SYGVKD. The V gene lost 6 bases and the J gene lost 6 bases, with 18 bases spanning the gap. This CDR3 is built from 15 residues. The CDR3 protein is CAISLGGLEGNIQYF. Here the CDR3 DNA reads TGTGCCATCAGCCTCGGCGGGCTAGAGGGAAACATTCAGTACTTC.

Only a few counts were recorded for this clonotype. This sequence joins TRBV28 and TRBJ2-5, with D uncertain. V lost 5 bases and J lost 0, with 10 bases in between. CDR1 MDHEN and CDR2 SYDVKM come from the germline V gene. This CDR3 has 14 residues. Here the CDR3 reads CASSKNRYQETQYF. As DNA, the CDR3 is TGTGCCAGCAGTAAAAACCGGTACCAAGAGACCCAGTACTTC.

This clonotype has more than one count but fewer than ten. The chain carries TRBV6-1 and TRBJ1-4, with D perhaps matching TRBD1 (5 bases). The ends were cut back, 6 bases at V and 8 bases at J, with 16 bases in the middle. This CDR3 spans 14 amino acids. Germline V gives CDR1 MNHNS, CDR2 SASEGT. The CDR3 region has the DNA TGTGCCAGCAGCCCCGGGGGACGGAGAGAAAAACTGTTTTTT. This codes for CASSPGGRREKLFF.

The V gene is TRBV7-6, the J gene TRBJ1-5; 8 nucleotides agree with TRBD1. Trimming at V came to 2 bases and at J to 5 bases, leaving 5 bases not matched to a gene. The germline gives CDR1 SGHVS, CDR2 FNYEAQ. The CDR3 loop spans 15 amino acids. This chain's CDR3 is CASSLRTGMDQPQHF. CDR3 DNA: TGTGCCAGCAGCTTAAGGACAGGGATGGATCAGCCCCAGCATTTT.

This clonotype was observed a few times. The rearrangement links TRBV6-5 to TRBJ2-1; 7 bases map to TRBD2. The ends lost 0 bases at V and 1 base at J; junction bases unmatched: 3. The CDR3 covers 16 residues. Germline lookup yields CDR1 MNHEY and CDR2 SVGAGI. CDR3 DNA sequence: TGTGCCAGCAGTTACTCGATGGGACTATCCTACAATGAGCAGTTCTTC. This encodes CASSYSMGLSYNEQFF.

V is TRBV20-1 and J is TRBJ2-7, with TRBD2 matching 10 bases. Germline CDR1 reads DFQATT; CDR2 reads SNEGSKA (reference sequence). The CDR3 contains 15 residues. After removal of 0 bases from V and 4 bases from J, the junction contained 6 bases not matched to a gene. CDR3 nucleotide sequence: TGCAGTGCTAGAGATCTAGCGGGAGTAGCTTACGAGCAGTACTTC. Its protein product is CSARDLAGVAYEQYF.

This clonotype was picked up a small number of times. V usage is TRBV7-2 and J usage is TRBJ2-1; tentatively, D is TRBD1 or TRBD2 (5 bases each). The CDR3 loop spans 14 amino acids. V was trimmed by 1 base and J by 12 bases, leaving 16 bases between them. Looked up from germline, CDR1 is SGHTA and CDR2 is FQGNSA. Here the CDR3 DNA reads TGTGCCAGCAGCTTAGATCCTCCTCCGGGACCGCAGTTCTTC. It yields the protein CASSLDPPPGPQFF.

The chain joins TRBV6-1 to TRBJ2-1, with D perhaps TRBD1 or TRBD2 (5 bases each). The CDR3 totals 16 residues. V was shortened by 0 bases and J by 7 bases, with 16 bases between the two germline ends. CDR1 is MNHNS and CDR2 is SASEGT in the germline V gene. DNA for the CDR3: TGTGCCAGCAGTGAAGCGGGGGTGGCCAGCGTAAATGAGCAGTTCTTC. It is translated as CASSEAGVASVNEQFF.

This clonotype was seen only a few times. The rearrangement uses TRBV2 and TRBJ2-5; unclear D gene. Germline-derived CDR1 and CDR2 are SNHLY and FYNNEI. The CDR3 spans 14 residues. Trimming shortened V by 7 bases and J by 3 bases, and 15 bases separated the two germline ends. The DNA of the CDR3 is TGTGCCAGCACCCTGATAGGGTTGGAAGAGACCCAGTACTTC. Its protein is CASTLIGLEETQYF.